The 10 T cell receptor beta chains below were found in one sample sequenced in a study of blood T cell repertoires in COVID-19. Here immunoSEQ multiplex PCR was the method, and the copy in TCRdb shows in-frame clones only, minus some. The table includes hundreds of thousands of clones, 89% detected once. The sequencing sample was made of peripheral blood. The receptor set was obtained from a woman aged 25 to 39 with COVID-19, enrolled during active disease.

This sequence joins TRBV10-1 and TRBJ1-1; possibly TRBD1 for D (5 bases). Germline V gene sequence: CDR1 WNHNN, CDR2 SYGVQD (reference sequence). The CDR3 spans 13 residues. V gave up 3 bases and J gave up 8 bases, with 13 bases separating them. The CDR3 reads CASSDDRAGEAFF. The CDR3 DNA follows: TGCGCCAGCAGTGATGATCGTGCAGGGGAAGCTTTCTTT.

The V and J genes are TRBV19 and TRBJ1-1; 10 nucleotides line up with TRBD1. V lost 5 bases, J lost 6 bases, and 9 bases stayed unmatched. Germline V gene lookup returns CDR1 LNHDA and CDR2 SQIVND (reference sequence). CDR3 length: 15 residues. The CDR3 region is CASSSPGQGSAEAFF. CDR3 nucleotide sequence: TGTGCCAGTAGTTCACCGGGACAGGGGTCCGCTGAAGCTTTCTTT.

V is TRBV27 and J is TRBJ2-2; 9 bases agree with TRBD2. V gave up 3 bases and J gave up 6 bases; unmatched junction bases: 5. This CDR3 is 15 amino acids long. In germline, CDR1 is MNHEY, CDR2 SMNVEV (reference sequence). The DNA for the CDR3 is TGTGCCAGCAGTTTGGGCGGGGGGGCTGCCGGGGAGCTGTTTTTT. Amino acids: CASSLGGGAAGELFF.

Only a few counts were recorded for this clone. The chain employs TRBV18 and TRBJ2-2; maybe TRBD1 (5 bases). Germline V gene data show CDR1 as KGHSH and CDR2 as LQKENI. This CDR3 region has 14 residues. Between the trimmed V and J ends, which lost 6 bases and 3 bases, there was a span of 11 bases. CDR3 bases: TGTGCCAGCTCGAAAGACAGCCACACCGGGGAGCTGTTTTTT. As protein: CASSKDSHTGELFF.

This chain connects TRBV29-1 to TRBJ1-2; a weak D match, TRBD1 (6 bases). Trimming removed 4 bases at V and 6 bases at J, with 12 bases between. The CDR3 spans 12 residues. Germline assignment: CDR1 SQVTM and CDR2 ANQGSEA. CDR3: CSVALGADGYTF. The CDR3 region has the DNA TGCAGCGTTGCCTTGGGGGCAGATGGCTACACCTTC.

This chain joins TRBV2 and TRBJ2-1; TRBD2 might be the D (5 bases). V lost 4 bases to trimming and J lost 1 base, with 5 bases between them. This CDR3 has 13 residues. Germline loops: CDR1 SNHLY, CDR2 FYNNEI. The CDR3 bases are TGTGCCAGCAGTGGGGAGTCCTACAATGAGCAGTTCTTC. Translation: CASSGESYNEQFF.

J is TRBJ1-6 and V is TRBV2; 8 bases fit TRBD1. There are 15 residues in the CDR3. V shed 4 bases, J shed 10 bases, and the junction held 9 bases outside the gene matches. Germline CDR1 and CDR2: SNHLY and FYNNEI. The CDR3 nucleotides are TGTGCCAGCAGTGGGGGACAGGCCGCTCGGTCACCCCTCCACTTT. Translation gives CASSGGQAARSPLHF.

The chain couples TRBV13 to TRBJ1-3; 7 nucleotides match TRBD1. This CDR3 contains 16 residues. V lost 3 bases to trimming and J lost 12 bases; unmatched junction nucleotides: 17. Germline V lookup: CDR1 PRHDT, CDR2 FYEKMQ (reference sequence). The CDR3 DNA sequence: TGTGCCAGCAGCTTCCAACAGGGGCCCGGTGGGACGATCATATATTTT. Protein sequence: CASSFQQGPGGTIIYF. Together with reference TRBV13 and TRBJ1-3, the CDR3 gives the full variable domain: AAGVIQSPRHLIKEKRETATLKCYPIPRHDTVYWYQQGPGQDPQFLISFYEKMQSDKGSIPDRFSAQQFSDYHSELNMSSLELGDSALYFCASSFQQGPGGTIIYFGEGSWLTVV.

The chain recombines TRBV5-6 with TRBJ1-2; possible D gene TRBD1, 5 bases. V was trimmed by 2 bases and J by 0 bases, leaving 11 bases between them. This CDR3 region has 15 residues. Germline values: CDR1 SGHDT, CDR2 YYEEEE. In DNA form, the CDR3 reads TGTGCCAGCAGCTTACGGACACGCACTAACTATGGCTACACCTTC. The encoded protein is CASSLRTRTNYGYTF. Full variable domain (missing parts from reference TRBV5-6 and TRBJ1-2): DAGVTQSPTHLIKTRGQQVTLRCSPKSGHDTVSWYQQALGQGPQFIFQYYEEEERQRGNFPDRFSGHQFPNYSSELNVNALLLGDSALYLCASSLRTRTNYGYTFGSGTRLTVV.

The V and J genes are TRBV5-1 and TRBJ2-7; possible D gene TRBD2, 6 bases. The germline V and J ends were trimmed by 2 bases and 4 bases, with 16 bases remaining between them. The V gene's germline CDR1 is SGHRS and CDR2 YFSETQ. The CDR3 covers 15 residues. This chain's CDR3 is CASSFNRPGGYEQYF. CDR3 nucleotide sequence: TGCGCCAGCAGCTTTAACAGGCCAGGAGGGTACGAGCAGTACTTC.